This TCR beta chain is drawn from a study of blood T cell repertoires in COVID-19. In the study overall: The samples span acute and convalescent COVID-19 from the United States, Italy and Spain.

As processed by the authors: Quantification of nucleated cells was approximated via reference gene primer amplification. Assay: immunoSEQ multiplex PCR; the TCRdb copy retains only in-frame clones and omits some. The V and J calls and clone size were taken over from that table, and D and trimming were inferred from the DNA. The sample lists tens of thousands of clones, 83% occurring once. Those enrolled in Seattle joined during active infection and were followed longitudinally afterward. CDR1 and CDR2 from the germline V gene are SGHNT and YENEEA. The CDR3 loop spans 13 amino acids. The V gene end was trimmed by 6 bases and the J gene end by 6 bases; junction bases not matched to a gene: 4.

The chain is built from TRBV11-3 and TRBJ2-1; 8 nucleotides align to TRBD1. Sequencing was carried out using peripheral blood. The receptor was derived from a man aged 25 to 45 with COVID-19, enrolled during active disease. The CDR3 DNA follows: TGTGCCAGCAGAGGGACAGGAGGCAATGAGCAGTTCTTC. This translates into CASRGTGGNEQFF.